These 23 T cell receptor beta chains were sequenced from one sample in a study of shared clonotypes between healthy human individuals. Measured with immunoSEQ multiplex PCR; TCRdb has only the in-frame clones, and not every one. The profile shows around 600,000 clones, less than 98% of them singletons. The sequenced sample consisted of naive CD4+ T cells sorted from blood. The subset was: CD45RA+ positively selected. The origin of the receptors is a woman under 40 in good health.

The V gene is TRBV2, the J gene TRBJ1-4, with D possibly being TRBD1 (5 bases). V gave up 5 bases and J gave up 4 bases, with 14 bases separating them. This CDR3 is built from 15 residues. Germline V gene sequence: CDR1 SNHLY, CDR2 FYNNEI. The CDR3 reads CASSFDGRGNEKLFF. DNA of the CDR3: TGTGCCAGCAGTTTTGACGGAAGGGGTAATGAAAAACTGTTTTTT.

This chain connects TRBV14 to TRBJ1-1, with TRBD1 matching over 8 bases. V was pared by 2 bases and J by 10 bases, with 6 bases of the junction left unmatched. In germline, CDR1 is SGHDN, CDR2 FVKESK. This CDR3 region has 13 residues. The CDR3: CASSQNSQGAAFF. The CDR3 region has the DNA TGTGCCAGCAGCCAAAACAGTCAGGGGGCAGCTTTCTTT.

The chain uses TRBV28 and TRBJ2-5; unclear D gene. CDR3 length equals 14 residues. The V and J ends lost 1 base and 5 bases respectively, with 11 bases between them. Germline CDR1 reads MDHEN; CDR2 reads SYDVKM. CDR3 sequence: CASSLFGLSETQYF. In nucleotides, the CDR3 is TGTGCCAGCAGTTTATTTGGGTTATCTGAGACCCAGTACTTC.

The rearrangement uses TRBV27 and TRBJ2-7, with 7 bases fitting TRBD1. Per germline, CDR1 MNHEY and CDR2 SMNVEV (reference sequence). Germline trimming cut 6 bases from V and 4 bases from J; bases unmatched to any gene: 12. The CDR3 is 15 residues long. The CDR3 sequence: CASRAGPSGGYEQYF. DNA of the CDR3: TGTGCCAGCAGGGCAGGGCCTTCAGGGGGTTACGAGCAGTACTTC.

The rearrangement links TRBV29-1 to TRBJ2-7; 7 bases agree with TRBD2. Trimming removed 4 bases from V and 7 bases from J; junction bases left unmatched: 16. CDR1 and CDR2 from the germline V gene are SQVTM and ANQGSEA. The CDR3 loop spans 15 amino acids. The CDR3 region has the DNA TGCAGCGTTGGTGTAAACGGGAGGACCTTGGGGGAGCAGTACTTC. Amino acid sequence: CSVGVNGRTLGEQYF.

This rearrangement joins TRBV2 to TRBJ2-4, with TRBD2 matching 13 bases. CDR1 and CDR2 (germline): SNHLY, FYNNEI. V shed 5 bases and J 0 bases; nucleotides not matched to a gene: 4. The CDR3 runs 17 residues. The CDR3 spells CASSQGLAGLAKNIQYF. As DNA, the CDR3 is TGTGCCAGCAGTCAGGGACTAGCGGGACTAGCCAAAAACATTCAGTACTTC.

V and J are TRBV28 and TRBJ1-5; 7 nucleotides align to TRBD1. Germline V CDR1 and CDR2: MDHEN, SYDVKM. CDR3 size: 15 residues. With 6 bases clipped from V and 5 bases from J, the junction kept 10 bases outside the gene matches. CDR3 in amino acids: CASRRETGLDQPQHF. Written as DNA, the CDR3 is TGTGCCAGCAGACGAGAGACAGGGTTGGATCAGCCCCAGCATTTT.

The genes are TRBV6-1 and TRBJ1-5; D possibly corresponds to TRBD1 (5 bases). V lost 4 bases and J lost 4, with 11 bases in between. This CDR3 comprises 14 residues. Germline CDR1 is MNHNS and CDR2 is SASEGT. The CDR3 protein is CASSGIQANQPQHF. The CDR3 DNA reads as TGTGCCAGCAGTGGAATACAGGCTAATCAGCCCCAGCATTTT.

The rearrangement uses TRBV30 and TRBJ2-5; D is ambiguous. The J call may be wrong; the DNA end is better matched by TRBJ2-7. The CDR3 runs 12 residues. CDR1 GTSNPN and CDR2 SVGIG come from the germline V gene (reference sequence). CDR3 protein: CAWSVVGFEQYF. Written as DNA, the CDR3 is TGTGCCTGGAGTGTGGTTGGTTTCGAGCAGTACTTC.

This chain uses TRBV9 with TRBJ2-5, with 10 positions matching TRBD1. J was trimmed by 5 bases and V by 3 bases; bases with no gene match: 16. The length of the CDR3 is 18 residues. Germline CDR1 reads SGDLS; CDR2 reads YYNGEE. The CDR3 DNA reads TGTGCCAGCAGCGGATTCCAACCGGGGACAGGGGAGGGCGAGACCCAGTACTTC. Its protein product is CASSGFQPGTGEGETQYF. Complete variable domain (other parts from reference TRBV9 and TRBJ2-5): DSGVTQTPKHLITATGQRVTLRCSPRSGDLSVYWYQQSLDQGLQFLIQYYNGEERAKGNILERFSAQQFPDLHSELNLSSLELGDSALYFCASSGFQPGTGEGETQYFGPGTRLLVL.

The CDR3 nucleotides read TGCGCCAGCAGCTTGATGTCAGCTTACAGGGGGAACACTGAAGCTTTCTTT. Residues: CASSLMSAYRGNTEAFF. The J gene is TRBJ1-1, the V gene TRBV5-1; 7 bases align to TRBD1. V shed 1 base and J 1 base; nucleotides not matched to a gene: 10. Germline CDR1 and CDR2: SGHRS and YFSETQ. The CDR3 covers 17 residues.

The rearrangement joins TRBV7-9 to TRBJ2-1; D unresolved. CDR1 is SEHNR, CDR2 FQNEAQ, per germline (reference sequence). The CDR3 is 12 residues long. V was trimmed by 3 bases and J by 8 bases, leaving 8 bases between them. In DNA form, the CDR3 reads TGTGCCAGCAGCTTCTATCAAGATGAGCAGTTCTTC. As protein: CASSFYQDEQFF.

The chain's CDR3 is CASSPDRLNYGYTF. In DNA, the CDR3 is TGTGCCAGCTCACCGGACAGATTAAACTATGGCTACACCTTC. This chain connects TRBV18 to TRBJ1-2; the D gene is possibly TRBD1 (6 bases). V lost 3 bases, J lost 2 bases, and 10 bases lay in between. The CDR3 runs 14 residues. Germline values: CDR1 KGHSH, CDR2 LQKENI.

The genes are TRBV18 and TRBJ2-2; 7 bases match TRBD1. Germline CDR1 KGHSH, CDR2 LQKENI. V lost 3 bases to trimming and J lost 4 bases; unmatched junction nucleotides: 2. This CDR3 region has 14 residues. The CDR3 region is CASSPWDSTGELFF. In nucleotides, the CDR3 is TGTGCCAGCTCACCTTGGGACAGCACCGGGGAGCTGTTTTTT.

J is TRBJ1-1 and V is TRBV5-1, with unresolved D. This CDR3 has 13 amino acids. Between the trimmed V and J ends, which lost 2 bases and 2 bases, there was a span of 7 bases. Germline-derived CDR1 and CDR2 are SGHRS and YFSETQ. CDR3 DNA sequence: TGCGCCAGCAGCTTCCCGGGTAACACTGAAGCTTTCTTT. Its translation is CASSFPGNTEAFF.

J is TRBJ2-5 and V is TRBV7-9; D possibly uses TRBD1 or TRBD2 (5 bases each). Germline V gene lookup returns CDR1 SEHNR and CDR2 FQNEAQ (reference sequence). This CDR3 is 14 amino acids long. V lost 5 bases and J lost 4, with 14 bases in between. CDR3 region: CASSRGQGTETQYF. The CDR3 DNA follows: TGTGCCAGCAGCCGAGGGCAGGGAACAGAGACCCAGTACTTC.

The chain uses TRBV2 and TRBJ2-3, with 13 bases aligning to TRBD2. The CDR3 runs to 15 residues. The J segment lost 6 bases and the V segment lost 7 bases, leaving 7 bases of the junction unmatched. Germline CDR1 is SNHLY and CDR2 is FYNNEI. CDR3 nucleotide sequence: TGTGCCAGCACCGGACTAGCGGGAGTTCAGGATACGCAGTATTTT. Translating it yields CASTGLAGVQDTQYF.

This chain connects TRBV28 to TRBJ2-7; 7 bases fit TRBD2. The germline gives CDR1 MDHEN, CDR2 SYDVKM. V was clipped by 5 bases and J by 6 bases; unmatched bases: 7. The CDR3 has 13 residues. The CDR3 region is CASSKAGVLEQYF. Written as DNA, the CDR3 is TGTGCCAGCAGTAAGGCGGGAGTTCTCGAGCAGTACTTC. The full variable domain, with the rest looked up from reference TRBV28 and TRBJ2-7, is DVKVTQSSRYLVKRTGEKVFLECVQDMDHENMFWYRQDPGLGLRLIYFSYDVKMKEKGDIPEGYSVSREKKERFSLILESASTNQTSMYLCASSKAGVLEQYFGPGTRLTVT.

Notes on this clone: Different DNA sequences within this sample yield the same CDR3. This chain uses TRBV10-3 with TRBJ1-2; D not resolved. This CDR3 contains 13 residues. Trimming took off 3 bases at V and 3 bases at J, with 8 bases between the two ends. The germline V gene encodes CDR1 ENHRY and CDR2 SYGVKD. The CDR3 region is CAISEGLHYGYTF. In DNA, the CDR3 is TGTGCCATCAGTGAAGGACTTCACTATGGCTACACCTTC.

The V call is TRBV30, the J call TRBJ2-7, with 9 bases that match TRBD1. Trimming cost V 2 bases and J 3 bases; bases outside gene matches: 2. Germline CDR1 reads GTSNPN; CDR2 reads SVGIG (reference sequence). The CDR3 is 13 residues long. CDR3 coding DNA: TGTGCCTGGAGTAAGGACAGGGGCTACGAGCAGTACTTC. This gives the protein CAWSKDRGYEQYF.

This clone was detected once. The chain is built from TRBV5-6 and TRBJ2-1; D is ambiguous. With 1 base removed from V and 2 bases from J, the gap between germline ends came to 4 bases. The CDR3 extends over 13 amino acids. CDR1 and CDR2 from the germline V gene are SGHDT and YYEEEE. CDR3 DNA sequence: TGTGCCAGCAGCTTGCGCCCCTACAATGAGCAGTTCTTC. This sequence encodes CASSLRPYNEQFF.

The chain links TRBV5-4 to TRBJ2-7, with TRBD2 identical over 8 bases. V was pared by 5 bases and J by 5 bases, with 12 bases of the junction left unmatched. Germline CDR1 and CDR2: SGHNT and YYREEE (reference sequence). This CDR3 spans 15 amino acids. The CDR3 DNA follows: TGTGCCAGCAGTAAAGGGGGAGCGGGAGTTAACGAGCAGTACTTC. Amino acid sequence: CASSKGGAGVNEQYF. Full variable domain (remainder filled in from reference TRBV5-4 and TRBJ2-7): ETGVTQSPTHLIKTRGQQVTLRCSSQSGHNTVSWYQQALGQGPQFIFQYYREEENGRGNFPPRFSGLQFPNYSSELNVNALELDDSALYLCASSKGGAGVNEQYFGPGTRLTVT.

V is TRBV6-5 and J is TRBJ2-7, with D possibly being TRBD2 (7 bases). The CDR3 extends over 14 amino acids. Germline CDR1 is MNHEY and CDR2 is SVGAGI. V was cut by 5 bases and J by 7 bases, with 18 bases left in between. CDR3 loop: CASSPRGGAGEQYF. The CDR3 nucleotides are TGTGCCAGCAGTCCGAGGGGGGGTGCGGGGGAGCAGTACTTC.